This TCR beta chain was observed in a study of cytomegalovirus exposure and HLA in healthy donors. General study findings and limits: In presence/absence analyses, roughly uniform sequencing depth across donors was assumed.

Germline-derived CDR1 and CDR2 are MGHDK and SYGVNS. V was cut by 1 base and J by 3 bases, with 10 bases left in between. This CDR3 is 14 amino acids long. A multiplex PCR was run with 60 Vbeta primers and 13 Jbeta primers. Produced via immunoSEQ multiplex PCR; TCRdb's table is partial and in-frame only. This sample's clone table lists under 200,000 clones. Concerning this clone: Its target is not known.

The clonotype was recovered from a man aged 25 to 45 in good health and CMV-seronegative. V usage is TRBV25-1 and J usage is TRBJ2-7; possible D gene TRBD2, 6 bases. Sequenced input: PBMCs. CDR3 residues: CASSEWGGNYEQYF. CDR3 coding DNA: TGTGCCAGCAGTGAATGGGGAGGTAACTACGAGCAGTACTTC.